Listed below are T cell receptor beta chains from one sample, sequenced in a study of cytomegalovirus exposure and HLA in healthy donors. Repertoires were generated with immunoSEQ multiplex PCR, while TCRdb's copy carries only in-frame clones and drops some. The sample shows 95,000 to 100,000 clones, roughly 76% of them seen only once. The sequenced sample consisted of PBMCs. These receptors came from a middle-aged man in good health and CMV-seronegative. Both conserved end residues are part of each CDR3. A D gene is named only where the DNA matches it firmly. Some rows mark clone size as missing; the rest say once, few, many or name a class of expanded clone.

J gene | D gene | V gene | clone size | CDR3 DNA | CDR3 protein
TRBJ1-5 | - | TRBV4-3 | - | TGCGCCAGCAGCCAAGAACAGGGCAATCAGCCCCAGCATTTT | CASSQEQGNQPQHF
TRBJ1-1 | TRBD1 | TRBV19 | - | TGTGCCAGTAGTATATTACCGGACAGGGGGCTAGCTTTCTTT | CASSILPDRGLAFF
TRBJ1-4 | TRBD1 | TRBV5-1 | - | TGCGCCAGCAGCGCGGGACAGGGGTTTTACGAAAAACTGTTTTTT | CASSAGQGFYEKLFF
TRBJ2-4 | - | TRBV7-2 | few | TGTGCCAGCAGCTTAGGACCGGGCAGGGGTGAAAACATTCAGTACTTC | CASSLGPGRGENIQYF
TRBJ2-3 | TRBD1 | TRBV27 | - | TGTGCCAGCAGACTACAGGGGGTCTCAGATACGCAGTATTTT | CASRLQGVSDTQYF
TRBJ2-7 | - | TRBV6-6 | - | TGTGCCAGCAGTTACTCGAGAGGGTACGAGCAGTACTTC | CASSYSRGYEQYF
TRBJ1-1 | - | TRBV19 | once | TGTGCCAGTAGTTCCTTAGGGGCAGGCCTGAACACTGAAGCTTTCTTT | CASSSLGAGLNTEAFF
TRBJ1-5 | - | TRBV7-9 | - | TGTGCCAGCAGCCTACAGGGAAATCAGCCCCAGCATTTT | CASSLQGNQPQHF
TRBJ1-5 | - | TRBV5-1 | - | TGCGCCAGCAGCAGTGGGCAGGAGGGTCAGCCCCAGCATTTT | CASSSGQEGQPQHF
TRBJ2-2 | - | TRBV6-1 | - | TGTGCCATCAGTGAGAGGGCAGGGGCCGACACCGGGGAGCTGTTTTTT | CAISERAGADTGELFF
TRBJ2-1 | TRBD2 | TRBV28 | - | TGTGCCAGCTCACCTAGCGGGGGGCCCCTCCTCTACAATGAGCAGTTCTTC | CASSPSGGPLLYNEQFF